The entry below gives a single T cell receptor beta chain sequence along with its context. Per the original methods: Estimation of nucleated cell counts was performed using reference gene primer amplification. The assay was immunoSEQ multiplex PCR, and TCRdb's table has in-frame clones only and misses some. Clonal size and the V and J genes are those of that table, whereas D and trimming came from the DNA. The sample yields 150,000 to 250,000 clones, about 93% seen once. It was during active infection that Seattle patients were enrolled and then longitudinally followed. V lost 1 base, J lost 2 bases, and 2 bases stayed unmatched. Per germline, CDR1 SGHDT and CDR2 YYEEEE. The CDR3 consists of 15 residues. These data originate in a study of blood T cell repertoires in COVID-19. Turning to the study itself: Some COVID-19 samples were acute and others convalescent; all came from the United States, Italy and Spain. PBMCs, B-cell-depleted T cells, or T cells were the source of the cDNA or gDNA that made up the material.

Material: peripheral blood. The rearrangement uses TRBV5-6 and TRBJ1-3, with TRBD1 matching over 8 bases. This TCR derives from a man under 40 with COVID-19, enrolled during active disease. The CDR3 is CASSLMDRAGNTIYF. The CDR3 region has the DNA TGTGCCAGCAGCTTGATGGACAGGGCTGGAAACACCATATATTTT.